This T cell receptor beta chain was sequenced in a study of response to subunit inactivated influenza vaccine. In TCRdb, the RT-PCR reads were re-called with MiXCR into one record per CDR3 protein. In the table there are hundreds of thousands of distinct CDR3 sequences, about 25% of which are singletons. This clonotype was observed a handful of times. The antigen is not known. Findings and limits, study-wide: Researchers suggested that each seasonal influenza vaccination recruits few new T cells.

This CDR3 region has 14 residues. Trimming pared 9 bases from V and 9 bases from J, leaving 18 bases between. Germline CDR1 is MGHRA and CDR2 is YSYEKL. The gene calls are TRBV4-1 and TRBJ1-6; D might be TRBD1 (6 bases). Specimen: CD4+ T cells sorted from PBMCs, collected less than 6 days after vaccination. This TCR derives from a man aged 50 to 59 who received an inactivated influenza vaccine. CDR3 amino acids: CASTLQGVGSPLHF. The CDR3 coding sequence is TGCGCCAGTACCCTACAGGGTGTGGGTTCACCCCTCCACTTT.